The clone carrying this T cell receptor (beta chain) was recorded a few times. What it recognizes is unknown. Isolated RNA was reverse transcribed in full, so expressed TCRB transcripts were sequenced. Assay used: immunoSEQ multiplex PCR; TCRdb lists only in-frame clones, some missing. The table records fewer than 400,000 clones, about a tenth of them present only once. On average, the one heparinised blood draw given by each donor was about 116 mL. Each of the CD4+ naive, central memory, regulatory and stem cell-like memory populations was sorted via CD45RO/CCR7/CD25/CD127/CD95/CD27. The entry originates in a study of beta chain features in type 1 diabetes. Broader study findings: A closer apparent resemblance between naive, central memory and Treg TCRB repertoires was seen in patients than in healthy donors. In every one of the four CD4+ subsets, TCRB CDR3s were moderately but significantly shorter in Type 1 diabetes patients. Cells with high TCR expression could be over-represented when cDNA is sequenced.

V lost 3 bases to trimming and J lost 7 bases, with 10 bases between them. This CDR3 spans 13 amino acids. Germline loops: CDR1 KGHSH, CDR2 LQKENI. This chain joins TRBV18 and TRBJ2-1; D is possibly TRBD2 (6 bases). Sequenced material: central memory CD4+ T cells from blood. The sequence derives from a man aged 25-40 years with type 1 diabetes. This chain's CDR3 is CASSPGLRNEQFF. The DNA of the CDR3 is TGTGCCAGCTCACCGGGACTTCGGAATGAGCAGTTCTTC. Full variable domain (missing parts from reference TRBV18 and TRBJ2-1): NAGVMQNPRHLVRRRGQEARLRCSPMKGHSHVYWYRQLPEEGLKFMVYLQKENIIDESGMPKERFSAEFPKEGPSILRIQQVVRGDSAAYFCASSPGLRNEQFFGPGTRLTVL.